This T cell receptor beta chain came from a study of draining lymph node invasion in breast cancer (dated by TCRdb to 2018 to 2020). Looking at the study overall: Nodal metastasis was diagnosed by histology and cytokeratin immunohistochemistry, and confirmation was obtained by EpCAM/CD45 flow cytometry. The separate targeted TCR sequencing covered lymph nodes from roughly five patients, with primary tumors sequenced for three of those patients. In a separate targeted assay, sorted memory regulatory T cells and memory conventional CD4 T cells were compared across breast cancer tissues by bulk TCR-beta CDR3 sequencing. From every patient, the primary tumor plus matched non-invaded and tumor-invaded tumor-draining lymph nodes were collected, and both Treg and Tconv subsets were profiled. Broad study findings and their caveats: The tumor top-100 clone tracking analysis was possible in only a couple of patients. The data could not resolve whether Treg conversion took place in a given organ or whether converted Tregs recirculated between nodes and tumor. Roughly 13-25% of Treg TCRs were shared with Tconvs per tissue, interpreted as suggesting peripheral Treg induction. Shared TCRs between Treg and Tconv subsets were considered suggestive but not proof of common clonal origin. Some clones from the top 100 tumor clones were found in both invaded and non-invaded nodes, which suggests recirculation between the tumor and the draining nodes. In the targeted TCR-seq data, Tregs appeared more clonally expanded than Tconvs in all tissues, and both subsets were less diverse in tumor than lymph nodes.

For this clonotype: No antigen is known for it. No much larger clonotype is one base removed from it; base qualities were not supplied.

Memory conventional CD4 T cells were sorted as CD4+ CD45RA- CD25- cells. Each tumor-draining lymph node was classified as non-invaded if metastatic tumor cells were absent and as invaded if metastatic tumor cells were present. Before staining and sorting, T cells were pre-enriched using a Miltenyi Pan T Cell isolation kit. Immunohistochemistry for estrogen receptor, progesterone receptor, HER2 and Ki-67 was used to characterize the primary tumors. Fresh surgical tissue was processed within a few hours after surgery by being cut into small fragments. Tissue fragments were enzymatically digested with Liberase TL plus DNase for 15 to 20 minutes and were then filtered through a 40-micrometer strainer. Sorting used a BD FACS Aria II with roughly 98-99% purity, after DAPI live/dead staining. Sorted cells were lysed in TCL buffer, and RNA was purified with a Norgen Single Cell RNA purification kit including DNase treatment.

The receptor library was made with bulk RNA-seq. Instrument on record: Illumina HiSeq 2500. Per the authors' processing: For the separate targeted TCR-seq dataset, MiXCR version 2.1.5 with default parameters extracted and quantified CDR3 sequences from raw reads. Each TCR-beta clone in the separate targeted TCR-seq dataset was defined by the V gene, J gene and CDR3 sequence taken together. The separate targeted TCR-seq dataset was filtered by first dropping clones with fewer than three counts and then keeping only the 90% most strongly expressed clones in each sample. In the separate targeted TCR-seq dataset, Treg-Tconv overlap was computed as shared clones divided by total Treg clones per tissue, times 100. TCRdb redid the processing of the public reads, applying fastp at Q25 and MiXCR, and retained in-frame beta chains. All rows with the same CDR3 protein become a single entry with the most common DNA and genes. The V and J calls shown here were made by TCRdb, not taken from the authors' results. For this sample the table gives about 1,900 distinct CDR3 sequences, of which roughly 84% were detected only once. The ten largest clones take up roughly 2.5% of the sample.

Sequenced: sorted memory CD4+ effector T cells from a lymph node. This specimen's cell subset or site label, per the study, means: CD45RA-negative sorted CD4+ T cells (memory Tconv or effector/memory Treg). This receptor was obtained from a female donor with luminal breast cancer.

The CDR3 here reads CASSLNEGRTEAFF. The DNA sequence follows: TGCGCCAGCAGCTTGAACGAGGGTAGGACTGAAGCTTTCTTT. The rearrangement combines TRBV5-1 with TRBJ1-1; confidence is insufficient to name the D gene. CDR1 SGHRS and CDR2 YFSETQ were looked up in the germline V gene. From its cysteine to its phenylalanine, the CDR3 spans 14 amino acids. Just CDR3 DNA is preserved here, 42 bases in frame from base 1. V is clipped by 1 base and J by 5 bases, and the sequence between their germline boundaries is 12 bases long.